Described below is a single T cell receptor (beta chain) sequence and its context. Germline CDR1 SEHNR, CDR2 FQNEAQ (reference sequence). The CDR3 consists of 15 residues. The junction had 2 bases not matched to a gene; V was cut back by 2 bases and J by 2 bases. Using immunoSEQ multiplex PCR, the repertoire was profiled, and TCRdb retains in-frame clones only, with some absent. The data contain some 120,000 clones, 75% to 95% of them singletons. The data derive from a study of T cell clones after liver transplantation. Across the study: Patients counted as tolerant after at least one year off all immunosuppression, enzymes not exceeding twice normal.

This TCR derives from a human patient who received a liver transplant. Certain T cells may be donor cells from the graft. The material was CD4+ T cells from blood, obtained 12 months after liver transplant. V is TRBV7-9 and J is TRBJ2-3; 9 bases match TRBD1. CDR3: CASSLRDRATDTQYF. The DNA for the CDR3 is TGTGCCAGCAGCTTACGGGACAGGGCCACAGATACGCAGTATTTT.